This T cell receptor beta chain appears in the sequencing data of a study of T cell responses to AZD1222 COVID-19 vaccine. Whole-study results and caveats: Nearly half of spike-specific TCRs reportedly go after variant regions that carry no mutations.

This CDR3 spans 14 amino acids. Germline values: CDR1 LNHDA, CDR2 SQIVND (reference sequence). Trimming cost V 7 bases and J 5 bases, with 17 bases left between them. Data came from immunoSEQ multiplex PCR; TCRdb stores just in-frame clones and leaves some out. This table holds roughly 99,000 clones, nearly 90% found once. Details on this clone: Its antigen is not known.

The source of this sequence is an adult who received the AZD1222 COVID-19 vaccine. The J gene is TRBJ1-1, the V gene TRBV19; the D is unclear. This sample comprised peripheral blood, obtained 28 days after the second AZD1222 dose. This CDR3 reads CASTALGGTTEAFF. The CDR3 bases are TGTGCCAGTACCGCTCTTGGAGGAACAACTGAAGCTTTCTTT. Complete variable domain (other parts from reference TRBV19 and TRBJ1-1): DGGITQSPKYLFRKEGQNVTLSCEQNLNHDAMYWYRQDPGQGLRLIYYSQIVNDFQKGDIAEGYSVSREKKESFPLTVTSAQKNPTAFYLCASTALGGTTEAFFGQGTRLTVV.